The 9 T cell receptor beta chains presented below share a single source sample, sequenced in a study of T cells in Graves' hyperthyroidism and ophthalmopathy. Template material for amplifying TCR beta CDR3 regions consisted of RNA transcripts. A first-round RT-PCR of the TCR CDR3 used the HTBI primer set. MiXCR, applied by TCRdb to the multiplex PCR reads, yields one record per CDR3 protein. Among about 480,000 distinct CDR3 sequences listed, roughly 23% were seen once. The sample was blood. These receptor sequences come from a woman between 65 and 79 years old with Graves' ophthalmopathy.

This clonotype was seen repeatedly, ten times or more. The chain combines TRBV10-1 with TRBJ2-7; no reliable D call. The CDR3 is 13 amino acids. Looked up from germline, CDR1 is WNHNN and CDR2 is SYGVQD (reference sequence). The V end was cut by 4 bases, the J end by 0 bases, with 7 bases between. CDR3 protein: CASSGRSSYEQYF. The DNA for the CDR3 is TGCGCCAGCAGTGGGCGAAGCTCCTACGAGCAGTACTTC.

In nucleotides, the CDR3 is TGTGCCACCAGTGAGCACGCGGGACAGGGCTTCAATGAGCAGTTCTTC. This encodes CATSEHAGQGFNEQFF. This sequence joins TRBV24-1 and TRBJ2-1, with TRBD1 identical over 9 bases. V gave up 4 bases and J gave up 6 bases; unmatched junction bases: 9. CDR1 KGHDR and CDR2 SFDVKD come from the germline V gene. CDR3 length: 16 residues.

This clonotype was seen many times. V and J are TRBV10-3 and TRBJ2-1; tentatively, D is TRBD1 (6 bases). CDR3 length equals 12 residues. Germline V CDR1 and CDR2: ENHRY, SYGVKD. The V gene lost 10 bases and the J gene lost 4 bases, with 11 bases spanning the gap. CDR3 sequence (DNA): TGTGCCACCCTGACAGGATACAATGAGCAGTTCTTC. Its protein product is CATLTGYNEQFF.

This clonotype was counted a few times. V is TRBV12-3 or TRBV12-4 and J is TRBJ2-3; D ambiguous. This CDR3 is built from 17 residues. The V end was cut by 6 bases, the J end by 0 bases, with 19 bases between. CDR3 nucleotide sequence: TGTGCCAGCAGCTATGGACCCGCCTCGGGTAGCACAGATACGCAGTATTTT. Translating it yields CASSYGPASGSTDTQYF.

This rearrangement joins TRBV10-3 to TRBJ1-5; 7 positions agree with TRBD1. CDR3 size: 15 residues. Germline CDR1 ENHRY, CDR2 SYGVKD. The V segment lost 6 bases and the J segment 7 bases; nucleotides outside the gene matches: 12. CDR3 sequence reads: CAIRRALTGDQPQHF. In DNA form, the CDR3 reads TGTGCCATCAGGAGGGCCCTCACAGGGGACCAGCCCCAGCATTTT.

This clonotype was counted only a few times. The rearrangement joins TRBV30 to TRBJ1-6, with TRBD1 as a possible D gene (5 bases). There are 13 residues in the CDR3. Germline-derived CDR1 and CDR2 are GTSNPN and SVGIG (reference sequence). Deletions cut 1 base from V and 10 bases from J, with 11 bases between. CDR3 protein: CAWSGRDRSPLHF. The CDR3, as DNA: TGTGCCTGGAGTGGCAGGGACCGCTCACCCCTCCACTTT.

V is TRBV3-1 and J is TRBJ1-1; 9 bases align to TRBD1. This CDR3 has 17 amino acids. Trimming removed 1 base from V and 4 bases from J; junction bases left unmatched: 10. Germline lookup yields CDR1 LGHDT and CDR2 YNNKEL (reference sequence). In DNA, the CDR3 is TGTGCCAGCAGCCAAGTCCCAACAGGGGGCTCTCGCACTGAAGCTTTCTTT. It specifies CASSQVPTGGSRTEAFF.

This clonotype showed up just a few times. J is TRBJ2-5 and V is TRBV7-9; D perhaps matches TRBD2 (6 bases). CDR1 SEHNR and CDR2 FQNEAQ come from the germline V gene (reference sequence). This CDR3 spans 17 amino acids. V was clipped by 0 bases and J by 5 bases, with 19 bases between them. In DNA, the CDR3 is TGTGCCAGCAGCTTAGCGGGCCCGGGTTTCGGAGGGGAGACCCAGTACTTC. Translated: CASSLAGPGFGGETQYF. Full variable domain (rest looked up from reference TRBV7-9 and TRBJ2-5): DTGVSQNPRHKITKRGQNVTFRCDPISEHNRLYWYRQTLGQGPEFLTYFQNEAQLEKSRLLSDRFSAERPKGSFSTLEIQRTEQGDSAMYLCASSLAGPGFGGETQYFGPGTRLLVL.

This clonotype came up a few times. The V and J genes are TRBV13 and TRBJ2-3; the match to TRBD1 covers 11 bases. Unmatched junction bases numbered 3, after V lost 0 bases and J lost 4 bases. There are 16 residues in the CDR3. Germline-derived CDR1 and CDR2 are PRHDT and FYEKMQ (reference sequence). CDR3 nucleotides: TGTGCCAGCAGCTTAGGGGGACAGGGGGGATCAGATACGCAGTATTTT. This gives the protein CASSLGGQGGSDTQYF.